The 27 T cell receptor beta chains listed next were all sequenced from one sample in a study of blood T cell repertoires in COVID-19. TCRdb keeps only in-frame clones here, not all; method: immunoSEQ multiplex PCR. Of 200,000 to 250,000 clones detected, 70% to 90% appear once; the ten largest clones hold less than 8%. Material: peripheral blood. Receptors originate from a woman in her forties or fifties with active or convalescent COVID-19.

As DNA, the CDR3 is TGCGCCACCGCGGGACAGGGAAACAATGAGCAGTTCTTC. Amino acids: CATAGQGNNEQFF. The chain is built from TRBV10-1 and TRBJ2-1, with 9 bases identical to TRBD1. V trimming: 10 bases; J trimming: 5 bases; junction bases outside the gene matches: 6. There are 13 residues in the CDR3. The germline V gene encodes CDR1 WNHNN and CDR2 SYGVQD (reference sequence).

The chain is built from TRBV3-1 (or the pseudogene TRBV3-2) and TRBJ2-5; D ambiguous. With 0 bases removed from V and 6 bases from J, the gap between germline ends came to 5 bases. The CDR3 extends over 12 amino acids. From germline, CDR1 is LGHDT and CDR2 YNNKEL (reference sequence). CDR3 sequence reads: CASSQDFKTQYF. As DNA, the CDR3 is TGTGCCAGCAGCCAAGATTTTAAGACCCAGTACTTC.

The chain combines TRBV4-1 with TRBJ2-4; TRBD1 agrees at 7 bases. Germline V gives CDR1 MGHRA, CDR2 YSYEKL. V lost 3 bases, J lost 0 bases, and 11 bases stayed unmatched. The CDR3 spans 18 residues. The CDR3 bases are TGCGCCAGCAGCCAGCCTCTTTCAGGGGGTCCAGCCAAAAACATTCAGTACTTC. Residues: CASSQPLSGGPAKNIQYF.

V usage is TRBV14 and J usage is TRBJ2-2; 11 nucleotides align to TRBD2. The CDR3 consists of 16 residues. Germline trimming cut 1 base from V and 5 bases from J; bases unmatched to any gene: 3. Germline-derived CDR1 and CDR2 are SGHDN and FVKESK. As DNA, the CDR3 is TGTGCCAGCAGCCAAGGTAGCGGGAGGGAAACCGGGGAGCTGTTTTTT. Protein sequence: CASSQGSGRETGELFF.

The chain has TRBV5-4 and TRBJ2-7; D remains ambiguous. Trimming removed 3 bases at V and 7 bases at J, with 11 bases between. The CDR3 sequence is 12 residues long. The germline CDR1 and CDR2 sequences are SGHNT and YYREEE (reference sequence). In DNA form, the CDR3 reads TGTGCCAGCAGCTGGAGTTCGGAAGAGCAGTACTTC. Its translation is CASSWSSEEQYF. Drawing the rest from reference TRBV5-4 and TRBJ2-7, the complete variable domain is ETGVTQSPTHLIKTRGQQVTLRCSSQSGHNTVSWYQQALGQGPQFIFQYYREEENGRGNFPPRFSGLQFPNYSSELNVNALELDDSALYLCASSWSSEEQYFGPGTRLTVT.

The chain is built from TRBV10-2 and TRBJ1-2; TRBD1 matches at 10 bases. This CDR3 region has 14 residues. Per the germline V gene, CDR1 is WSHSY and CDR2 is SAAADI. The V segment lost 3 bases and the J segment 7 bases; nucleotides outside the gene matches: 5. The CDR3 loop reads CASSEVDRGLGYTF. In nucleotides, the CDR3 is TGCGCCAGCAGTGAAGTAGACAGGGGGCTTGGCTACACCTTC.

The rearrangement links TRBV5-1 to TRBJ2-5; perhaps TRBD1 as D (7 bases). The V gene's germline CDR1 is SGHRS and CDR2 YFSETQ. The CDR3 runs to 15 residues. V lost 4 bases and J 5 bases, leaving 18 bases between the germline ends. CDR3 region: CASSPTGGGWETQYF. The CDR3, as DNA: TGCGCCAGCAGCCCCACCGGAGGGGGCTGGGAGACCCAGTACTTC.

CDR3 DNA: TGTGCCAGCAGTTTATTACAGGGCTCTAGGGGCACAGATACGCAGTATTTT. Protein product: CASSLLQGSRGTDTQYF. The chain has TRBV28 and TRBJ2-3; a possible D gene is TRBD1 (6 bases). From germline, CDR1 is MDHEN and CDR2 SYDVKM. V was shortened by 1 base and J by 1 base, with 15 bases between the two germline ends. CDR3 length: 17 amino acids. The variable domain in full, completed from reference TRBV28 and TRBJ2-3, reads DVKVTQSSRYLVKRTGEKVFLECVQDMDHENMFWYRQDPGLGLRLIYFSYDVKMKEKGDIPEGYSVSREKKERFSLILESASTNQTSMYLCASSLLQGSRGTDTQYFGPGTRLTVL.

J is TRBJ2-7 and V is TRBV5-4; no clear D gene. V dropped 1 base and J dropped 3 bases, with 8 bases sitting between them. CDR1 is SGHNT, CDR2 YYREEE, per germline (reference sequence). The CDR3 extends over 13 amino acids. CDR3 loop: CASSLSPGYEQYF. The CDR3 DNA reads TGTGCCAGCAGCTTGTCCCCGGGCTACGAGCAGTACTTC.

The chain joins TRBV6-6 to TRBJ1-2, with 10 bases lining up with TRBD1. The CDR3 has 18 residues. Germline-derived CDR1 and CDR2 are MNHNY and SVGAGI (reference sequence). J was trimmed by 5 bases and V by 5 bases; bases with no gene match: 17. The CDR3 nucleotides read TGTGCCAGCAGTCCGCAAGCCGGGACAGGGGAGGGTGGATATGGCTACACCTTC. Translation: CASSPQAGTGEGGYGYTF.

This chain links TRBV28 with TRBJ1-5, with D possibly matching TRBD1 (6 bases). CDR3 length: 17 amino acids. V lost 6 bases to trimming and J lost 3 bases, with 21 bases between them. Germline V gives CDR1 MDHEN, CDR2 SYDVKM. The CDR3, as DNA: TGTGCCAGCAGCCCCTTGGGCACAGGGCAGGCCAATCAGCCCCAGCATTTT. This sequence encodes CASSPLGTGQANQPQHF.

This chain connects TRBV13 to TRBJ1-1; D uncertain. Germline values: CDR1 PRHDT, CDR2 FYEKMQ (reference sequence). The CDR3 runs 18 residues. Trimming left V 0 bases short and J 0 bases short, with 17 bases between. CDR3 sequence (DNA): TGTGCCAGCAGCTTAGGCCTGGGTTTGAGGGTTATGAACACTGAAGCTTTCTTT. This translates into CASSLGLGLRVMNTEAFF.

The chain carries TRBV19 and TRBJ1-5; D is unclear. From germline, CDR1 is LNHDA and CDR2 SQIVND (reference sequence). The V end lost 8 bases, the J end lost 3 bases, and 17 bases lay between the germline ends. This CDR3 has 15 residues. CDR3 sequence (DNA): TGTGCCAGTGGTTCGGGGTATAGGGACAATCAGCCCCAGCATTTT. Translation gives CASGSGYRDNQPQHF.

The chain employs TRBV4-1 and TRBJ2-4; 10 bases fit TRBD2. This CDR3 has 18 residues. V dropped 1 base and J dropped 8; count of bases not matched to a gene: 14. Germline CDR1 MGHRA, CDR2 YSYEKL. Written as DNA, the CDR3 is TGCGCCAGCAGCCAAGGGGGCAGAGCGGGAGGGCCGGGAGACATTCAGTACTTC. It is translated as CASSQGGRAGGPGDIQYF.

This clone showed up just a few times. V is TRBV11-2 and J is TRBJ2-7; maybe TRBD2 (5 bases). The CDR3 runs to 15 residues. Germline CDR1 reads SGHAT; CDR2 reads FQNNGV. Trimming took 1 base from V and 3 from J, leaving 13 bases between them. DNA for the CDR3: TGTGCCAGCAGCTTAGGCGGGTCCTTGGGCTACGAGCAGTACTTC. Protein: CASSLGGSLGYEQYF.

This clone was found a few times. V and J are TRBV15 and TRBJ1-5, with a weak D call TRBD1 (5 bases). Germline-derived CDR1 and CDR2 are LNHNV and YYDKDF (reference sequence). The CDR3 length is 14 residues. Trimming left V 1 base short and J 7 bases short, with 11 bases between. Written as DNA, the CDR3 is TGTGCCACCAGCAGAGGCAGGGTGGAGCAGCCCCAGCATTTT. Its protein product is CATSRGRVEQPQHF.

The chain carries TRBV19 and TRBJ2-1, with TRBD2 matching 13 bases. CDR1 LNHDA and CDR2 SQIVND come from the germline V gene (reference sequence). Unmatched junction bases numbered 17, after V lost 9 bases and J lost 0 bases. CDR3 length equals 20 residues. The CDR3 loop is CASPPPPGLAGRYSYNEQFF. CDR3 nucleotides: TGTGCCAGCCCACCCCCACCGGGACTAGCGGGACGGTACTCCTACAATGAGCAGTTCTTC.

This sequence joins TRBV18 and TRBJ2-7; 13 bases line up with TRBD2. Unmatched junction bases numbered 9, after V lost 8 bases and J lost 8 bases. The germline gives CDR1 KGHSH, CDR2 LQKENI. This CDR3 region has 14 residues. CDR3 residues: CASRPGLAGYQQYF. Here the CDR3 DNA reads TGTGCCAGCCGCCCGGGACTAGCGGGATACCAGCAGTACTTC.

Only one count was recorded for this clone. J is TRBJ2-2 and V is TRBV19; TRBD1 matches at 8 bases. Germline loops: CDR1 LNHDA, CDR2 SQIVND (reference sequence). This CDR3 is 15 amino acids long. Trimming removed 4 bases from V and 5 bases from J; junction bases left unmatched: 6. For the CDR3, the DNA is TGTGCCAGTAGTACGCAGGGGGCCGGGACCGGGGAGCTGTTTTTT. This translates into CASSTQGAGTGELFF.

V gene TRBV15 combines with J gene TRBJ1-4, with 7 nucleotides matching TRBD1. The germline CDR1 and CDR2 sequences are LNHNV and YYDKDF (reference sequence). The CDR3 is 16 residues long. After removal of 3 bases from V and 5 bases from J, the junction contained 9 bases not matched to a gene. The CDR3 here is CATSRVLTGRNEKLFF. The CDR3, as DNA: TGTGCCACCAGCAGGGTACTGACAGGGCGCAATGAAAAACTGTTTTTT. Based on the CDR3 plus reference TRBV15 and TRBJ1-4, the full variable domain is DAMVIQNPRYQVTQFGKPVTLSCSQTLNHNVMYWYQQKSSQAPKLLFHYYDKDFNNEADTPDNFQSRRPNTSFCFLDIRSPGLGDTAMYLCATSRVLTGRNEKLFFGSGTQLSVL.

The rearrangement joins TRBV6-6 to TRBJ2-7, with D maybe TRBD1 (6 bases). In germline, CDR1 is MNHNY, CDR2 SVGAGI (reference sequence). The CDR3 is 13 residues long. Trimming took 6 bases from V and 0 from J, leaving 9 bases between them. In DNA, the CDR3 is TGTGCCAGCAGACTGGACAGCTCCTACGAGCAGTACGTC. Translation gives CASRLDSSYEQYV.

This CDR3 is CASSSTVSSGNTIYF. CDR3 DNA sequence: TGTGCCAGCAGTTCGACAGTCTCCTCTGGAAACACCATATATTTT. The chain links TRBV28 to TRBJ1-3; D is perhaps TRBD1 (5 bases). This CDR3 is 15 amino acids long. Deletions cut 4 bases from V and 0 bases from J, with 10 bases between. Germline V lookup: CDR1 MDHEN, CDR2 SYDVKM.

This chain uses TRBV4-2 with TRBJ1-1, with D uncertain. Trimming removed 1 base from V and 1 base from J, with 10 bases in between. CDR3 length equals 15 residues. CDR1 and CDR2 (germline): LGHNA, YNFKEQ. This CDR3 reads CASSQVPQRNTEAFF. CDR3 sequence (DNA): TGTGCCAGCAGCCAAGTACCACAAAGGAACACTGAAGCTTTCTTT.

The chain recombines TRBV12-5 with TRBJ2-4; no reliable D call. The germline CDR1 and CDR2 sequences are LGHNT and FRNRAP. V gave up 1 base and J gave up 5 bases, with 6 bases separating them. CDR3 size: 13 residues. The CDR3 reads CASGLDTQNIQYF. The DNA of the CDR3 is TGTGCTAGTGGTTTGGACACACAAAACATTCAGTACTTC.

The rearrangement joins TRBV4-1 to TRBJ2-2; the D gene is possibly TRBD2 (6 bases). Deletions cut 3 bases from V and 8 bases from J, with 13 bases between. This CDR3 region has 14 residues. CDR1 is MGHRA and CDR2 is YSYEKL in the germline V gene. CDR3: CASSHQGGAGELFF. The CDR3 nucleotides are TGCGCCAGCAGCCATCAGGGAGGAGCGGGGGAGCTGTTTTTT.

The CDR3 protein is CASSELLGGYTF. CDR3 sequence (DNA): TGTGCCAGCAGTGAACTGTTGGGCGGCTACACCTTC. The chain has TRBV6-1 and TRBJ1-2; D unclear. Trimming took off 2 bases at V and 8 bases at J, with 9 bases between the two ends. This CDR3 has 12 residues. The germline gives CDR1 MNHNS, CDR2 SASEGT.

The chain recombines TRBV27 with TRBJ2-7; 8 bases agree with TRBD2. The germline CDR1 and CDR2 sequences are MNHEY and SMNVEV (reference sequence). The trim removed 5 bases at V and 12 bases at J, leaving 9 bases unmatched. The CDR3 has 12 residues. This chain's CDR3 is CASSPVRGGLYV. The CDR3 coding sequence is TGTGCCAGCAGTCCCGTCCGGGGGGGATTGTACGTC.